What follows are 27 T cell receptor beta chains derived from one specimen sequenced in a study of cytomegalovirus exposure and HLA in healthy donors. Primers for the PCR totalled 60 Vbeta and 13 Jbeta. Profiling relied on immunoSEQ multiplex PCR, and the TCRdb table lists in-frame clones only, not all of them. The table records about 140,000 clones, over 75% of them present only once. The sample taken for sequencing was PBMCs. The receptors shown here come from a woman in her 40s in good health and CMV-seronegative.

This rearrangement joins TRBV6-6 to TRBJ2-5, with 8 nucleotides matching TRBD1. Germline V lookup: CDR1 MNHNY, CDR2 SVGAGI (reference sequence). The CDR3 is 13 amino acids. V was pared by 8 bases and J by 4 bases, with 6 bases of the junction left unmatched. CDR3 loop: CASGGQGGETQYF. The CDR3 DNA sequence: TGTGCCAGCGGAGGACAGGGCGGAGAGACCCAGTACTTC.

V usage is TRBV19 and J usage is TRBJ2-1, with 7 bases fitting TRBD1. J lost 0 bases, V lost 2 bases, and 1 base had no gene match. There are 15 residues in the CDR3. Germline V lookup: CDR1 LNHDA, CDR2 SQIVND (reference sequence). The CDR3 loop is CASSIPGGSYNEQFF. CDR3 coding DNA: TGTGCCAGTAGTATACCAGGGGGCTCCTACAATGAGCAGTTCTTC.

CDR3 DNA: TGCGCCAGCAGCTTGAGGTTGTCCGGGCTAGCGGGAGTTGGTGGGGACATTCAGTACTTC. Residues: CASSLRLSGLAGVGGDIQYF. The V and J genes are TRBV5-1 and TRBJ2-4; 10 bases map to TRBD2. Germline V gene data show CDR1 as SGHRS and CDR2 as YFSETQ. This CDR3 region has 20 residues. J was trimmed by 8 bases and V by 1 base; bases with no gene match: 21.

The J gene is TRBJ1-2, the V gene TRBV25-1; D perhaps matches TRBD1 (6 bases). V was pared by 8 bases and J by 2 bases, with 18 bases between. CDR1 and CDR2 (germline): MGHDK, SYGVNS. The CDR3 has 15 amino acids. The CDR3 reads CASSPWGGRNYGYTF. CDR3 DNA sequence: TGTGCCAGCTCCCCGTGGGGGGGCAGAAACTATGGCTACACCTTC.

This chain joins TRBV5-1 and TRBJ2-3; unclear D gene. Germline lookup yields CDR1 SGHRS and CDR2 YFSETQ. This CDR3 comprises 14 residues. V lost 5 bases and J lost 4, with 14 bases in between. Here the CDR3 reads CASSSGEVPDTQYF. The CDR3 region has the DNA TGCGCCAGCAGTTCGGGTGAGGTCCCAGATACGCAGTATTTT.

The chain combines TRBV25-1 with TRBJ2-2; no clear D. Germline CDR1 and CDR2: MGHDK and SYGVNS. V was shortened by 6 bases and J by 3 bases, with 11 bases between the two germline ends. The CDR3 is made up of 14 amino acids. The CDR3 protein is CASSDFLYTGELFF. CDR3 coding DNA: TGTGCCAGCAGCGACTTTCTCTACACCGGGGAGCTGTTTTTT. Looking up the rest from reference TRBV25-1 and TRBJ2-2 gives the full variable domain: EADIYQTPRYLVIGTGKKITLECSQTMGHDKMYWYQQDPGMELHLIHYSYGVNSTEKGDLSSESTVSRIRTEHFPLTLESARPSHTSQYLCASSDFLYTGELFFGEGSRLTVL.

This sequence joins TRBV28 and TRBJ1-2; D gene ambiguous. V lost 3 bases and J 4 bases, leaving 15 bases between the germline ends. The CDR3 is 15 amino acids. CDR1 is MDHEN, CDR2 SYDVKM, per germline. In DNA form, the CDR3 reads TGTGCCAGCAGTTTCGGAGGCGGGTATATCTATGGCTACACCTTC. Translated, it gives CASSFGGGYIYGYTF.

The CDR3 DNA reads TGTGCCAGCTCACGCAGCCGGACTAGCGGACGCACAGATACGCAGTATTTT. This codes for CASSRSRTSGRTDTQYF. The chain combines TRBV18 with TRBJ2-3, with 10 bases lining up with TRBD2. This CDR3 comprises 17 residues. With V trimmed by 4 bases and J by 1 base, 8 bases remained unmatched. Per germline, CDR1 KGHSH and CDR2 LQKENI. The full variable domain, in which reference TRBV18 and TRBJ2-3 provide the parts outside the CDR3, is NAGVMQNPRHLVRRRGQEARLRCSPMKGHSHVYWYRQLPEEGLKFMVYLQKENIIDESGMPKERFSAEFPKEGPSILRIQQVVRGDSAAYFCASSRSRTSGRTDTQYFGPGTRLTVL.

The rearrangement uses TRBV2 and TRBJ1-2; 8 nucleotides align to TRBD1. This CDR3 is built from 14 residues. Germline assignment: CDR1 SNHLY and CDR2 FYNNEI. Unmatched junction bases numbered 5, after V lost 6 bases and J lost 2 bases. For the CDR3, the DNA is TGTGCCAGCAGATCGAACAGGGGGAACTATGGCTACACCTTC. The encoded protein is CASRSNRGNYGYTF.

The chain employs TRBV19 and TRBJ2-7; TRBD2 matches 10 bases. The CDR3 runs 14 residues. Germline CDR1 reads LNHDA; CDR2 reads SQIVND (reference sequence). After removal of 7 bases from V and 6 bases from J, the junction contained 9 bases not matched to a gene. This CDR3 is CASKEREGRIEQYF. DNA for the CDR3: TGTGCCAGTAAAGAGCGGGAGGGCCGGATCGAGCAGTACTTC.

J is TRBJ2-2 and V is TRBV5-1, with 9 bases identical to TRBD2. This CDR3 is built from 15 residues. CDR1 is SGHRS, CDR2 YFSETQ, per germline. The junction had 7 bases not matched to a gene; V was cut back by 7 bases and J by 3 bases. The CDR3 region has the DNA TGCGCCAGCCAAGCTAGCGGGATCTACACCGGGGAGCTGTTTTTT. It is translated as CASQASGIYTGELFF. Looking up the rest from reference TRBV5-1 and TRBJ2-2 gives the full variable domain: KAGVTQTPRYLIKTRGQQVTLSCSPISGHRSVSWYQQTPGQGLQFLFEYFSETQRNKGNFPGRFSGRQFSNSRSEMNVSTLELGDSALYLCASQASGIYTGELFFGEGSRLTVL.

The chain carries TRBV7-9 and TRBJ2-3; 10 bases align to TRBD2. The CDR3 totals 16 residues. Germline V gene lookup returns CDR1 SEHNR and CDR2 FQNEAQ (reference sequence). V lost 1 base, J lost 3 bases, and 4 bases stayed unmatched. The CDR3: CASSLDLAGVTDTQYF. The CDR3 coding sequence is TGTGCCAGCAGCTTAGACCTAGCGGGAGTAACAGATACGCAGTATTTT.

The chain is built from TRBV6-5 and TRBJ2-7; 7 bases map to TRBD1. Germline V gene lookup returns CDR1 MNHEY and CDR2 SVGAGI. The CDR3 totals 15 residues. The V gene end was trimmed by 0 bases and the J gene end by 4 bases; junction bases not matched to a gene: 6. CDR3 residues: CASSYSGRQGYEQYF. The CDR3 coding sequence is TGTGCCAGCAGTTACTCAGGACGACAGGGATACGAGCAGTACTTC.

The chain couples TRBV19 to TRBJ2-1; D is unresolved. The CDR3 extends over 12 amino acids. Germline-derived CDR1 and CDR2 are LNHDA and SQIVND (reference sequence). Between the trimmed V and J ends, which lost 5 bases and 8 bases, there was a span of 10 bases. As DNA, the CDR3 is TGTGCCAGTAGTCGGTCTAGGCATGAGCAGTTCTTC. It yields the protein CASSRSRHEQFF.

This rearrangement joins TRBV11-2 to TRBJ2-6; D ambiguous. The germline V and J ends were trimmed by 5 bases and 2 bases, with 10 bases remaining between them. Looked up from germline, CDR1 is SGHAT and CDR2 is FQNNGV. The CDR3 consists of 15 residues. The CDR3 loop reads CASSPHGAGANVLTF. Written as DNA, the CDR3 is TGTGCCAGCAGCCCCCACGGTGCTGGGGCCAACGTCCTGACTTTC.

This chain uses TRBV30 with TRBJ2-7, with 9 bases that match TRBD1. CDR1 GTSNPN and CDR2 SVGIG come from the germline V gene (reference sequence). This CDR3 is 15 amino acids long. The trim removed 1 base at V and 3 bases at J, leaving 7 bases unmatched. As DNA, the CDR3 is TGTGCCTGGAGTGAAGGGACAGGGTCCTTCTACGAGCAGTACTTC. It specifies CAWSEGTGSFYEQYF.

V and J are TRBV4-2 and TRBJ2-1, with 8 bases matching TRBD1. J lost 4 bases, V lost 6 bases, and 11 bases had no gene match. The V gene's germline CDR1 is LGHNA and CDR2 YNFKEQ. This CDR3 contains 16 residues. DNA for the CDR3: TGTGCCAGCAGTACAACCCAGGGGGCTCGGTACAATGAGCAGTTCTTC. Protein product: CASSTTQGARYNEQFF.

CDR3 sequence (DNA): TGCGCCAGCAGCCAAGGTCCGGGACAGCAATACGAGCAGTACTTC. This sequence encodes CASSQGPGQQYEQYF. This sequence joins TRBV4-1 and TRBJ2-7; 7 bases map to TRBD1. This CDR3 has 15 residues. Germline V gene data show CDR1 as MGHRA and CDR2 as YSYEKL. V was clipped by 1 base and J by 4 bases; unmatched bases: 7.

The gene calls are TRBV7-2 and TRBJ2-7, with 7 bases aligning to TRBD2. Germline CDR1 reads SGHTA; CDR2 reads FQGNSA. V was clipped by 2 bases and J by 3 bases; unmatched bases: 4. CDR3 length equals 14 residues. The CDR3: CASSLFQRDYEQYF. Here the CDR3 DNA reads TGTGCCAGCAGCTTATTCCAGCGGGACTACGAGCAGTACTTC.

The chain joins TRBV5-1 to TRBJ2-5, with D tentatively TRBD1 (5 bases). The germline V gene has CDR1 SGHRS and CDR2 YFSETQ. The CDR3 runs to 16 residues. V was shortened by 0 bases and J by 1 base, with 13 bases between the two germline ends. DNA of the CDR3: TGCGCCAGCAGCTTGGTAGGTGACAGCTCCCAAGAGACCCAGTACTTC. This encodes CASSLVGDSSQETQYF.

The J gene is TRBJ1-4, the V gene TRBV6-5, with 7 positions matching TRBD1. V lost 6 bases to trimming and J lost 7 bases; unmatched junction nucleotides: 8. This CDR3 spans 14 amino acids. Germline CDR1 MNHEY, CDR2 SVGAGI. The CDR3 bases are TGTGCCAGCAGCTCGCGAGACAGGGTTGAAAAACTGTTTTTT. It yields the protein CASSSRDRVEKLFF.

The genes are TRBV5-6 and TRBJ2-5; 7 nucleotides line up with TRBD2. The J call may be wrong; the DNA end is better matched by TRBJ2-7. This CDR3 is 12 amino acids long. The germline V gene encodes CDR1 SGHDT and CDR2 YYEEEE. The CDR3 DNA sequence: TGTGCCAGCAGCTGGACTAGGTACGAGCAGTACTTC. Its translation is CASSWTRYEQYF.

The DNA for the CDR3 is TGTGCCAGCAGCCCGTCTCTGAGCGGGAGTTGGGAGACCCAGTACTTC. As protein: CASSPSLSGSWETQYF. This rearrangement joins TRBV5-4 to TRBJ2-5, with 8 bases identical to TRBD2. Looked up from germline, CDR1 is SGHNT and CDR2 is YYREEE (reference sequence). The CDR3 is 16 residues long. The ends lost 4 bases at V and 5 bases at J; junction bases unmatched: 13.

This chain uses TRBV4-2 with TRBJ2-2; 16 bases agree with TRBD2. The V and J ends lost 0 bases and 3 bases, in that order; junction bases with no gene match: 7. The CDR3 runs to 20 residues. The germline gives CDR1 LGHNA, CDR2 YNFKEQ. The CDR3 reads CASSQDLPGLAGGDTGELFF. The CDR3 bases are TGTGCCAGCAGCCAAGATCTACCGGGACTAGCGGGAGGGGACACCGGGGAGCTGTTTTTT.

The V gene is TRBV27, the J gene TRBJ2-2; 9 positions agree with TRBD2. Per germline, CDR1 MNHEY and CDR2 SMNVEV (reference sequence). J lost 6 bases, V lost 2 bases, and 4 bases had no gene match. The CDR3 spans 15 residues. The CDR3 loop reads CASSLVAGAAGELFF. As DNA, the CDR3 is TGTGCCAGCAGTTTAGTAGCGGGAGCCGCCGGGGAGCTGTTTTTT.

The chain joins TRBV7-8 to TRBJ2-3, with D possibly matching TRBD1 (6 bases). Per the germline V gene, CDR1 is SGHVS and CDR2 is FQNEAQ. V shed 5 bases and J shed 0 bases, with 15 bases lying between them. The CDR3 covers 16 residues. CDR3 bases: TGTGCCAGCAGCCGCCAGGGGACGGCAAGCACAGATACGCAGTATTTT. Protein: CASSRQGTASTDTQYF.

The chain carries TRBV5-1 and TRBJ2-2, with TRBD1 matching over 7 bases. CDR3 size: 14 residues. The germline V gene encodes CDR1 SGHRS and CDR2 YFSETQ. After removal of 2 bases from V and 7 bases from J, the junction contained 5 bases not matched to a gene. The CDR3 region is CASSFQQGSGELFF. The CDR3 nucleotides are TGCGCCAGCAGCTTTCAACAGGGGAGCGGGGAGCTGTTTTTT. Based on the CDR3 plus reference TRBV5-1 and TRBJ2-2, the full variable domain is KAGVTQTPRYLIKTRGQQVTLSCSPISGHRSVSWYQQTPGQGLQFLFEYFSETQRNKGNFPGRFSGRQFSNSRSEMNVSTLELGDSALYLCASSFQQGSGELFFGEGSRLTVL.